The 10 T cell receptor beta chains presented below share a single source sample, sequenced in a study of T cells in Graves' hyperthyroidism and ophthalmopathy. RNA transcripts were the template for amplifying TCR beta CDR3 regions. The TCR CDR3 was amplified in a first-round RT-PCR using the HTBI primer set. TCRdb reprocessed the multiplex PCR reads with MiXCR, giving one entry per CDR3 protein. The data contain 660,000 or so distinct CDR3 sequences, just under 45% of them singletons. The specimen was peripheral blood or thyroid tissue (not recorded which). These TCRs come from an adult man with Graves' disease, either hyperthyroidism or ophthalmopathy (not recorded which).

This clonotype came up a few times. The chain couples TRBV7-9 to TRBJ2-7, with 7 bases lining up with TRBD1. V was clipped by 5 bases and J by 3 bases; unmatched bases: 16. The CDR3 sequence is 17 residues long. CDR1 and CDR2 (germline): SEHNR, FQNEAQ (reference sequence). CDR3 sequence (DNA): TGTGCCAGCAGCAAGAACCCGTTCATCGACAGGGTCTACGAGCAGTACTTC. Translation: CASSKNPFIDRVYEQYF.

This clonotype occurred many times. Its ends do not fully match the called genes, so a read error is possible. The chain recombines TRBV10-2 with TRBJ1-2; 7 bases are a match to TRBD1. The CDR3 loop spans 13 amino acids. The germline CDR1 and CDR2 sequences are WSHSY and SAAADI. The CDR3 spells CASRQGLNYGYTF. Written as DNA, the CDR3 is TGTGCCAGCCGACAGGGACTTAACTATGGCTACACCTTC.

The J gene is TRBJ2-7, the V gene TRBV6-6; 11 bases are shared with TRBD1. V was pared by 2 bases and J by 7 bases, with 4 bases of the junction left unmatched. CDR1 is MNHNY and CDR2 is SVGAGI in the germline V gene (reference sequence). The CDR3 extends over 14 amino acids. DNA for the CDR3: TGTGCCAGCAGTTACGGGACAGGGGGTTATGAGCAGTACTTC. Its translation: CASSYGTGGYEQYF.

The chain has TRBV2 and TRBJ2-2; D is perhaps TRBD2 (6 bases). Per germline, CDR1 SNHLY and CDR2 FYNNEI. CDR3 length equals 14 residues. Trimming shortened V by 1 base and J by 8 bases, and 11 bases separated the two germline ends. This CDR3 reads CASSEERARGELFF. The CDR3, as DNA: TGTGCCAGCAGTGAAGAGCGGGCAAGGGGGGAGCTGTTTTTT.

The chain joins TRBV6-2 or TRBV6-3 to TRBJ1-5; 8 nucleotides align to TRBD1. Germline V gives CDR1 MNHEY, CDR2 SVGEGT. Trimming took 11 bases from V and 6 from J; bases not matched to a gene: 9. The CDR3 spans 13 residues. This CDR3 is CAYADRVGQPQHF. The CDR3 DNA reads as TGTGCCTACGCGGACAGGGTAGGTCAGCCCCAGCATTTT.

As for this clonotype: This may come from a read error, since a much larger clone is one base off. No conserved phenylalanine or tryptophan ends this CDR3, so it is likely a read error. The genes are TRBV7-6 and TRBJ2-7; 9 bases agree with TRBD1. J was trimmed by 4 bases and V by 5 bases; bases with no gene match: 12. This CDR3 has 16 residues. CDR1 is SGHVS, CDR2 FNYEAQ, per germline. CDR3 nucleotides: TGTGCCAGCAGCACCGGGACAGGGAGATGGCTGTACGAGCAGTACCTC. This encodes CASSTGTGRWLYEQYL.

This clonotype has ten or more counts. This chain links TRBV20-1 with TRBJ2-5; TRBD2 agrees at 10 bases. After removal of 3 bases from V and 0 bases from J, the junction contained 4 bases not matched to a gene. Germline assignment: CDR1 DFQATT and CDR2 SNEGSKA (reference sequence). The CDR3 is 15 amino acids. The CDR3: CSARGLARHQETQYF. In nucleotides, the CDR3 is TGCAGTGCTAGGGGACTAGCGAGACACCAAGAGACCCAGTACTTC.

There are a few counts of this clonotype. The rearrangement joins TRBV7-2 to TRBJ1-5; weak D call: TRBD1 (5 bases). The CDR3 has 17 residues. CDR1 SGHTA and CDR2 FQGNSA come from the germline V gene. V was clipped by 5 bases and J by 4 bases, with 21 bases between them. CDR3 in DNA: TGTGCCAGCAGCCAGGACCGCAACCGGGACGGAAATCAGCCCCAGCATTTT. Translation: CASSQDRNRDGNQPQHF.

The chain recombines TRBV6-5 with TRBJ1-5; 10 positions agree with TRBD1. The ends lost 0 bases at V and 1 base at J; junction bases unmatched: 6. Germline V lookup: CDR1 MNHEY, CDR2 SVGAGI. This CDR3 is 18 amino acids long. The CDR3 loop is CASSYSTGQGISNQPQHF. Here the CDR3 DNA reads TGTGCCAGCAGTTACTCTACGGGACAGGGGATCAGCAATCAGCCCCAGCATTTT.

The sample holds a few counts of this clonotype. The chain uses TRBV6-1 and TRBJ1-2; D ambiguous. The CDR3 consists of 13 residues. The ends were cut back, 3 bases at V and 8 bases at J, with 13 bases in the middle. Germline CDR1 and CDR2: MNHNS and SASEGT. The CDR3: CASSDVGLRGYTF. CDR3 DNA sequence: TGTGCCAGCAGTGACGTAGGATTAAGAGGCTACACCTTC.